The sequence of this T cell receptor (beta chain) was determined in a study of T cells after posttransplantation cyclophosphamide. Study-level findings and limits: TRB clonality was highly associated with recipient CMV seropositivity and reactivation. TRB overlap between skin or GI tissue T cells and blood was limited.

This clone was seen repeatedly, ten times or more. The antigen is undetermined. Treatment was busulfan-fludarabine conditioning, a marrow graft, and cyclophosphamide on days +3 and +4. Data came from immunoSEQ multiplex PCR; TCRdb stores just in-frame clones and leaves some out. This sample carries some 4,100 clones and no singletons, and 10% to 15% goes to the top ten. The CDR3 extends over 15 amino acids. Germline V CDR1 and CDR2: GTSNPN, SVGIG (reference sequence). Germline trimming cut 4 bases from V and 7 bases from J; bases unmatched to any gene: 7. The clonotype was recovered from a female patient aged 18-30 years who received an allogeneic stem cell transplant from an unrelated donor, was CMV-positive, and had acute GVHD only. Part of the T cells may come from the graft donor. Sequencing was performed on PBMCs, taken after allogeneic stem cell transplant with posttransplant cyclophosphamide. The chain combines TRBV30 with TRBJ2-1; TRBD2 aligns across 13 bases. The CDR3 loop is CAWNPGLAGRNEQFF. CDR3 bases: TGTGCCTGGAACCCGGGACTAGCGGGAAGGAATGAGCAGTTCTTC.